This T cell receptor beta chain emerged from a study of blood T cell repertoires in COVID-19. Trimming at V came to 0 bases and at J to 1 base, leaving 2 bases not matched to a gene. The CDR3 sequence is 15 residues long. Germline loops: CDR1 KGHSH, CDR2 LQKENI. Cohort 3 donors counted as recovered after two negative PCRs, clearance, or resolved symptoms. Original handling: Reference gene primers were amplified, and this amplification served to estimate nucleated cell counts. Method: immunoSEQ multiplex PCR; TCRdb's copy keeps in-frame clones and lacks some. V and J calls and clone size come straight from that table; D and trimming were deduced from the DNA. The sample holds fewer than 400,000 clones; roughly 90% are singletons and the top ten take roughly 20%.

Material: PBMCs or T cells enriched from blood (not recorded which). The V gene is TRBV18, the J gene TRBJ1-1; 7 positions match TRBD1. The receptor was isolated from a woman aged 25 to 39 who had recovered from COVID-19. This CDR3 is CASSPPRGPNTEAFF. The CDR3 coding sequence is TGTGCCAGCTCACCACCGAGGGGGCCGAACACTGAAGCTTTCTTT. Using reference TRBV18 and TRBJ1-1 for the parts outside the CDR3, the full variable domain is NAGVMQNPRHLVRRRGQEARLRCSPMKGHSHVYWYRQLPEEGLKFMVYLQKENIIDESGMPKERFSAEFPKEGPSILRIQQVVRGDSAAYFCASSPPRGPNTEAFFGQGTRLTVV.